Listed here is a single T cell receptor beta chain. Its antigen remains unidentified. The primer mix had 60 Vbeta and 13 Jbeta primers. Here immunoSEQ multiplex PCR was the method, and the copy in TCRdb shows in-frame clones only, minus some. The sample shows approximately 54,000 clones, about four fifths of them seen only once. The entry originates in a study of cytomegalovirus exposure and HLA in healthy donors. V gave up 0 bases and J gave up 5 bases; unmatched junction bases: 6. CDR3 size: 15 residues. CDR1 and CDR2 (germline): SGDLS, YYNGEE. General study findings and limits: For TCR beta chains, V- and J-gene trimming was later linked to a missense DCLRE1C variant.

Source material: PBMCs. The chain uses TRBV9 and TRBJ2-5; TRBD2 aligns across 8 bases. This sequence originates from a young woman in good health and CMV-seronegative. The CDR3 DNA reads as TGTGCCAGCAGCGTAGTCGGGAGGGCCGATGAGACCCAGTACTTC. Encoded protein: CASSVVGRADETQYF. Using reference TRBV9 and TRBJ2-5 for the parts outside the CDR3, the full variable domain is DSGVTQTPKHLITATGQRVTLRCSPRSGDLSVYWYQQSLDQGLQFLIQYYNGEERAKGNILERFSAQQFPDLHSELNLSSLELGDSALYFCASSVVGRADETQYFGPGTRLLVL.